This T cell receptor (beta chain) comes out of a study of T cells in Graves' hyperthyroidism and ophthalmopathy (dated by TCRdb to the late 2010s). The study in broad terms: Peripheral blood samples were taken at the time of initial diagnosis, prior to any treatment. A discovery cohort of about 96 patients, roughly 40 with Graves' ophthalmopathy and about 58 with stable Graves' hyperthyroidism, was used to find distinguishing TCR V-J signatures. Prospective prediction of ophthalmopathy was tested in an independent validation cohort consisting of 18 hyperthyroidism patients and approximately 16 patients who later progressed to ophthalmopathy. For training and testing, the 100 or so patients in the discovery cohort were randomly divided in a 7:3 ratio. In addition, the study compared T-cell repertoires in thyroid tissue and in blood from roughly six Graves' hyperthyroidism patients. Once sampling was done, hyperthyroidism patients were given methimazole at a starting dose of 30 mg daily, whereas ophthalmopathy patients were given high-dose intravenous methylprednisolone. TCR Vbeta CDR3 sequencing of 135 peripheral blood samples (roughly 43 ophthalmopathy, 75 or so hyperthyroidism and some 17 progressor patients) is reported in the paper.

This clonotype was seen repeatedly, ten times or more. Its antigen specificity is not known. No per-base quality is available; no much larger clone lies one base away. The junction shows trimming of 8 bases on V and 9 bases on J, plus 12 bases between the germline ends. CDR1 and CDR2 are drawn from the germline V gene: SNHLY, FYNNEI. The CDR3 measures 11 amino acids from cysteine to phenylalanine. Of the read, only the CDR3 DNA is kept; its 33 bases are in frame from base 1. Overall study outcomes, separate from this receptor: Blood samples also contained most of the expanded thyroid clonotypes (frequency above 0.001), which suggests that blood repertoires may reflect thyroid immune responses. Ophthalmopathy was separated from stable hyperthyroidism by a 13 V-J signature model, with approximately 89% sensitivity and about 81% specificity obtained in cross-validation and 80%/75% obtained in testing. Sample size was not statistically predetermined, and blinding of investigators to group allocation was not performed. In validation, the model predicted progression to ophthalmopathy with 55% to 71% sensitivity and 72% to 75% specificity, a median of around six months before onset.

Hyperthyroidism patients were newly diagnosed, had a disease duration of under 2 months, and were aged 18 to 65 years. The study excluded patients with uncontrolled infections, other autoimmune diseases, pregnancy or lactation. Diagnoses were established on the basis of clinical symptoms, serum thyroxine and TRAb, thyroid ultrasound, and orbital computed tomography. Blood from progressor patients was collected at the time of first diagnosis with hyperthyroidism, before any ophthalmopathy symptoms had appeared. Ficoll-Paque density gradient centrifugation was used to isolate PBMCs from around 9.1 ml of fresh peripheral blood. Patients classed as progressors first received a Graves' hyperthyroidism diagnosis and then went on to develop ophthalmopathy during follow-up. Trizol reagent was used to extract total RNA, and RNA quality was then checked on an Agilent 2100 Bioanalyzer. The TCR beta CDR3 regions were amplified from RNA transcripts. For the first round of RT-PCR on the TCR CDR3, the HTBI primer set was used together with the Qiagen OneStep RT-PCR kit. A second multiplex PCR round built the libraries, followed by size selection and purification. The libraries were sequenced on an Illumina HiSeq2000 using paired-end 100 bp reads. On the study's bioinformatics: SOAPnuke was used to process the raw data, removing reads that contained adapters or uncalled bases, had a mean Phred below 15, or lacked an exact match to the constant primer or identifier. COPE v1.2.5 was used to merge high-quality paired reads, and clonotypes were defined as unique nucleotide sequences. MiTCR v1.1 was used to align the clonotypes against IMGT TRBV, TRBD and TRBJ reference segments. Only V-J combinations with frequency above 0.0001, covering 99% to 99.2% of repertoires, were analysed. The TCS score was defined as F50 (clonal expansion) divided by E x V (chaos), with BLOSUM62-based TCRdist calculated between CDR3 peptides within each V-J. Welch's t-statistics and random forest reduced 450 to 600 V-J features to 13, which were used in a naive Bayes classifier (R e1071). In-frame beta chains were kept once TCRdb had trimmed the public reads at Q25 with fastp and called clones with MiXCR. Rows are combined by CDR3 protein, so each entry shows the most common genes and DNA. TCRdb's processing, not the authors', yielded these V and J calls. In this sample the table shows around 250,000 distinct CDR3 sequences, just over 14% of which occur a single time. Of the sample, approximately 12% is held by the ten largest clones.

The sequenced sample was blood. The V and J genes are TRBV2 and TRBJ2-3, with TRBD2 perhaps the D gene, on 6 matching bases. This sequence originates from a woman between 40 and 55 years old with Graves' hyperthyroidism that later progressed to Graves' ophthalmopathy. The nucleotide sequence reads TGTGCCAGCCGGGACTCCGCGACGCAGTATTTT. It specifies CASRDSATQYF.